What follows describes a single TCR beta chain. What it binds is unknown. V lost 4 bases and J lost 4, with 23 bases in between. The CDR3 sequence is 17 residues long. Germline V gene sequence: CDR1 LNHDA, CDR2 SQIVND (reference sequence). This sample stems from a study of OX40 agonist ivuxolimab in advanced cancers. The overall study: Patients received ivuxolimab, an intravenous treatment, every 2 weeks at 0.01 to 10 mg/kg. One hepatocellular carcinoma and a couple of cutaneous melanoma patients partially responded.

Overall study results and limits: Determination of antigen specificity was not performed for the expanded peripheral T cells.

Repertoires were generated with immunoSEQ multiplex PCR, while TCRdb's copy carries only in-frame clones and drops some. The table lists roughly 35,000 clones, roughly 86% of them singletons. The receptor was derived from an adult with an advanced solid tumor such as melanoma, head and neck, liver or kidney cancer. The sequences come from CD4+ or CD8+ T cells sorted from blood, collected in a trial of the OX40 agonist ivuxolimab. The chain uses TRBV19 and TRBJ2-7; D perhaps matches TRBD1 (5 bases). CDR3 nucleotide sequence: TGTGCCAGTAGTACTGTTTTAGGGGTCTCACCGTTGTACGAGCAGTACTTC. Protein: CASSTVLGVSPLYEQYF.